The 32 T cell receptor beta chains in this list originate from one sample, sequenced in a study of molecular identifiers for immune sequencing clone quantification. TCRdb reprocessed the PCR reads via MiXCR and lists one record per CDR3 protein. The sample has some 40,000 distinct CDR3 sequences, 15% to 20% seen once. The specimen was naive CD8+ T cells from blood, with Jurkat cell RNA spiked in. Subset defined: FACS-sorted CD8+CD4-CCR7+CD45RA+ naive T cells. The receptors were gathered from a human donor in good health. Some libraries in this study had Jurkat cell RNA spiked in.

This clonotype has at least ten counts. CDR3 region: CASSGSDEQYF. The DNA of the CDR3 is TGTGCCAGCAGTGGGTCTGACGAGCAGTACTTC. The chain is built from TRBV6-5 and TRBJ2-7; no firm D call. The CDR3 has 11 residues. V lost 5 bases, J lost 5 bases, and 7 bases lay in between. CDR1 is MNHEY, CDR2 SVGAGI, per germline.

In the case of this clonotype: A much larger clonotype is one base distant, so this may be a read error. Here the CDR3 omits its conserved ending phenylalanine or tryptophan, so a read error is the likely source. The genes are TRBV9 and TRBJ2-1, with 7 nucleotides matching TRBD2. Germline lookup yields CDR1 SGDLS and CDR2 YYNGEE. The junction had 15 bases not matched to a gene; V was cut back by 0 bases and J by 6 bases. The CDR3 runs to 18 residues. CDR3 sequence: CASSVAPRGVPRGNEQFL. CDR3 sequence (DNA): TGTGCCAGCAGCGTAGCTCCTCGGGGGGTACCCCGGGGCAATGAGCAGTTCCTC.

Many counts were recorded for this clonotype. CDR3 sequence (DNA): TGTGCCAGCAGCGTAGCTTTCGGGGGATCCTACGAGCAGTACTTC. Its translation: CASSVAFGGSYEQYF. J is TRBJ2-7 and V is TRBV9, with D maybe TRBD2 (6 bases). The CDR3 has 15 amino acids. V shed 0 bases and J shed 1 base, with 11 bases lying between them. Looked up from germline, CDR1 is SGDLS and CDR2 is YYNGEE.

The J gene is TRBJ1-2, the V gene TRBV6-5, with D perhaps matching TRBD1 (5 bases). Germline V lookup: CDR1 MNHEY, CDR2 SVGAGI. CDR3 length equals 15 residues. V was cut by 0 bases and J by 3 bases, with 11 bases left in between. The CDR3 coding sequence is TGTGCCAGCAGTTACTCGAAAGGGGCCCACTATGGCTACACCTTC. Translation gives CASSYSKGAHYGYTF.

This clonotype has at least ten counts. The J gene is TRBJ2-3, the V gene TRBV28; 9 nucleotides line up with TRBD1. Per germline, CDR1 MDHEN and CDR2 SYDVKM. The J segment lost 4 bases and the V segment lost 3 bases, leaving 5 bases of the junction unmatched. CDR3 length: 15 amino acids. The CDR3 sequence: CASSLGQGGPDTQYF. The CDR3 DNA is TGTGCCAGCAGTTTGGGACAGGGAGGGCCAGATACGCAGTATTTT.

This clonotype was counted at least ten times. In nucleotides, the CDR3 is TGTGCCACCAGCGACTCCGGGACTAGCGGGAGAAACTACAATGAGCAGTTCTTC. Its translation: CATSDSGTSGRNYNEQFF. This chain uses TRBV15 with TRBJ2-1; 14 bases line up with TRBD2. V dropped 5 bases and J dropped 3; count of bases not matched to a gene: 9. The germline V gene has CDR1 LNHNV and CDR2 YYDKDF (reference sequence). This CDR3 is 18 amino acids long.

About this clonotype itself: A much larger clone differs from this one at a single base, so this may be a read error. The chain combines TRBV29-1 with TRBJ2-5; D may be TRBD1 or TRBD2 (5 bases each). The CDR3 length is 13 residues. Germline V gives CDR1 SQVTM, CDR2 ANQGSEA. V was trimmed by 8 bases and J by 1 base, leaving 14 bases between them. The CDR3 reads CSISSGTQETQYF. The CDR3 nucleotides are TGCAGCATCTCGTCCGGGACCCAAGAGACCCAGTACTTC.

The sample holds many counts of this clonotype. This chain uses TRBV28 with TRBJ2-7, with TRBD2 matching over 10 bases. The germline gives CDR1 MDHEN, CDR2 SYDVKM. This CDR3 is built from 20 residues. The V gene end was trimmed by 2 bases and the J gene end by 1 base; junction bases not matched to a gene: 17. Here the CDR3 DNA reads TGTGCCAGCAGTTTACACGGACTAGCGGAAACCTATAGAGGATCCTACGAGCAGTACTTC. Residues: CASSLHGLAETYRGSYEQYF.

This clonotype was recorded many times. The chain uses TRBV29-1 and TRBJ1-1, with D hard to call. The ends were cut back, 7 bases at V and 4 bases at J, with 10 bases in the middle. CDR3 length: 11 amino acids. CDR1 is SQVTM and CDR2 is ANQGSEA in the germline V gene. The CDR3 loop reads CSAPGSTEAFF. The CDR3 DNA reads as TGCAGCGCCCCGGGGAGCACTGAAGCTTTCTTT.

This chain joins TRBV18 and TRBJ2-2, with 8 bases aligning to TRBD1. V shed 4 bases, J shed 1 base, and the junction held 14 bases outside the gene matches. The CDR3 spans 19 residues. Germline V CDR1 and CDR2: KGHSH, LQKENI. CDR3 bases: TGTGCCAGCTCACTCCTAAATCCGCGGACAGGGCAGAACACCGGGGAGCTGTTTTTT. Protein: CASSLLNPRTGQNTGELFF.

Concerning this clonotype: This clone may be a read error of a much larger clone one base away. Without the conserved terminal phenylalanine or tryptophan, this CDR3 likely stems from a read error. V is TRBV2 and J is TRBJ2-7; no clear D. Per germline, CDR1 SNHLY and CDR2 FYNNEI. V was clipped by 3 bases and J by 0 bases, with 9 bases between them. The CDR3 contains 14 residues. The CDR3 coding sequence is TGTGCCAGCAGTGATGGTGCCAGCTCCTACGAGCAGTACTCC. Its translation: CASSDGASSYEQYS.

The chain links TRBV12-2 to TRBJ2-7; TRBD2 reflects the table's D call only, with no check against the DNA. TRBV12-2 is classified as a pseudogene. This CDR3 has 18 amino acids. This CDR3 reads CASRLVVQREGLPYEGYF. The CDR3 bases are TGTGCAAGTCGCTTAGTTGTCCAGCGGGAGGGTCTTCCCTACGAGGGGTACTTC.

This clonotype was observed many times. The CDR3 DNA sequence: TGTGCCAGCAGCCGAGACGGGACCTACGAGCAGTACTTC. Translation gives CASSRDGTYEQYF. The V call is TRBV27, the J call TRBJ2-7; D is perhaps TRBD2 (5 bases). The CDR3 contains 13 residues. Looked up from germline, CDR1 is MNHEY and CDR2 is SMNVEV (reference sequence). V lost 6 bases to trimming and J lost 2 bases, with 11 bases between them.

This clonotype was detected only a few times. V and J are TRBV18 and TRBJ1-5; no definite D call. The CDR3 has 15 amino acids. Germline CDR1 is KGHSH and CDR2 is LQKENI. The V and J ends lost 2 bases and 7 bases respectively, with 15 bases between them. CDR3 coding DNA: TGTGCCAGCTCACCATCTTTACGAGGGATCCAGCCCCAGCATTTT. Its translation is CASSPSLRGIQPQHF.

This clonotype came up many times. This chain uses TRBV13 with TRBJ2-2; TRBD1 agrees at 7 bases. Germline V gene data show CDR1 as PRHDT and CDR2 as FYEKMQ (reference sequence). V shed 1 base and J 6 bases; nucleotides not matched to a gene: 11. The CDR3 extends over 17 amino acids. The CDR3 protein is CASSLEGGYRKAGELFF. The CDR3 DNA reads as TGTGCCAGCAGCTTAGAAGGGGGCTACCGTAAAGCCGGGGAGCTGTTTTTT.

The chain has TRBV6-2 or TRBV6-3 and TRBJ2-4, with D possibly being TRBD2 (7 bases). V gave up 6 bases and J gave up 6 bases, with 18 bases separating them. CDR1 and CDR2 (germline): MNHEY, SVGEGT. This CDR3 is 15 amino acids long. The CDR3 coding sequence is TGTGCCAGCAGCACCTGGGGGGGGGGCGGAAACATTCAGTACTTC. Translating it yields CASSTWGGGGNIQYF.

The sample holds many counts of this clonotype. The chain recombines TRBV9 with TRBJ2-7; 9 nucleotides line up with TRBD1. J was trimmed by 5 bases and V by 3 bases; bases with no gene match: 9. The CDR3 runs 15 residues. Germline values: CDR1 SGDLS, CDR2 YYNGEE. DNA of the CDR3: TGTGCCAGCAGCGAGAGCCGGGACAGGGTGAACGAGCAGTACTTC. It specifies CASSESRDRVNEQYF.

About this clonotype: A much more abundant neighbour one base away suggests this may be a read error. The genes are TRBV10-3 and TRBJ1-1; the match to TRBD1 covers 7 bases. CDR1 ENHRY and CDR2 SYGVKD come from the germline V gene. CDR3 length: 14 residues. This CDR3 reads CAISSPGTAYETFF. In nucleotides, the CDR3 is TGTGCCATCAGTTCACCAGGGACAGCTTATGAAACTTTCTTT.

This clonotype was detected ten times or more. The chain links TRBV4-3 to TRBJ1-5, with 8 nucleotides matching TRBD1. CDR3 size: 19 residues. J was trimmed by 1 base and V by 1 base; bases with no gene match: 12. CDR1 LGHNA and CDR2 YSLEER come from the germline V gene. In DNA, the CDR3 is TGCGCCAGCAGCCAAGGACCGGGACAGGCCCAGGAAAGCAATCAGCCCCAGCATTTT. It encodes CASSQGPGQAQESNQPQHF.

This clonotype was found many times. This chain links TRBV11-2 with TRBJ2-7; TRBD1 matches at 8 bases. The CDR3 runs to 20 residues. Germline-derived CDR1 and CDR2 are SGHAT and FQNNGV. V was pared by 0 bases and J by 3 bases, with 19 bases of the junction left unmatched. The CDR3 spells CASSLEYGNTGTGWFYEQYF. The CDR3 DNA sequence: TGTGCCAGCAGCTTAGAGTATGGAAATACCGGGACAGGTTGGTTCTACGAGCAGTACTTC.

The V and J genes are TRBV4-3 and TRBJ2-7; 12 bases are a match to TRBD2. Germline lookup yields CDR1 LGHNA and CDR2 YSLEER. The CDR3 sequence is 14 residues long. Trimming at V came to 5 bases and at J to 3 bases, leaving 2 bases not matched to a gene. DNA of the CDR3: TGCGCCAGCAGCGCGACTAGCGGGAGCTACGAGCAGTACTTC. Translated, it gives CASSATSGSYEQYF.

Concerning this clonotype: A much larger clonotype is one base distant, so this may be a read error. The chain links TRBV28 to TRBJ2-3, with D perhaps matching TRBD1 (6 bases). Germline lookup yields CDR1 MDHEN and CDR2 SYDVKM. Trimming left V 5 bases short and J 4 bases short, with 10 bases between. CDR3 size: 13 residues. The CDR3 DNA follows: TGTGCCAGCAGTGGAGGACAGTCAGATACGCAGTATTTT. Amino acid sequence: CASSGGQSDTQYF.

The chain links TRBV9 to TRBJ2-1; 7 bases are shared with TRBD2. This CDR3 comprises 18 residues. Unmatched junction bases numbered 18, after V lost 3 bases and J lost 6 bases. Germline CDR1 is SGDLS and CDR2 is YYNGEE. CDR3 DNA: TGTGCCAGCAGCGGTAAACTTGCTGGCGGGAGAATGTTCAATGAGCAGTTCTTC. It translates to CASSGKLAGGRMFNEQFF.

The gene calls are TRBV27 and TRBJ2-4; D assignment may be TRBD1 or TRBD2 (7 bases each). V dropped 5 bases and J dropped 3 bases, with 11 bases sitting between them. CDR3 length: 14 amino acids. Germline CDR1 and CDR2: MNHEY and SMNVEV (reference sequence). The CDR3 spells CASSPGGVKNIQYF. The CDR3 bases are TGTGCCAGCAGTCCAGGGGGGGTCAAAAACATTCAGTACTTC.

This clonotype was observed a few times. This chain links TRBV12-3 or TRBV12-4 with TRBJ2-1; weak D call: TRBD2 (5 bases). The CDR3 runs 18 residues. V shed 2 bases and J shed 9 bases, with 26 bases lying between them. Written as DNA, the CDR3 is TGTGCCAGCAGTTTAATCGGGAAAAGCGCCCTAGGGTCTGTTGAGCAGTTCTTC. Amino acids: CASSLIGKSALGSVEQFF.

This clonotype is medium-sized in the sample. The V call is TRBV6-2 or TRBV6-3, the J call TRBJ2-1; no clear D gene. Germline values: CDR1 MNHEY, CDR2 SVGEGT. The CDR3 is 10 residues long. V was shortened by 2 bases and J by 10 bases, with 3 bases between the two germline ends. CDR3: CASSYGEQFF. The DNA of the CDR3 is TGTGCCAGCAGTTACGGGGAGCAGTTCTTC.

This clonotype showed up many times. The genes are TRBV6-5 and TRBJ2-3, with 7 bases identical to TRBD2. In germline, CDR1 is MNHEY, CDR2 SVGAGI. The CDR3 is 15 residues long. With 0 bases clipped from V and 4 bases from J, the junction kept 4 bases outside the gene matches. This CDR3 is CASSYSAGAPDTQYF. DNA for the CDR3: TGTGCCAGCAGTTACTCGGCGGGAGCTCCAGATACGCAGTATTTT.

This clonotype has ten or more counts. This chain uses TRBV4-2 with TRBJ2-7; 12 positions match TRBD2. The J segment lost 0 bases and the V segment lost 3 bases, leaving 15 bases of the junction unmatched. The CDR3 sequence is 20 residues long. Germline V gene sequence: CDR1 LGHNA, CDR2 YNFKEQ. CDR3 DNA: TGTGCCAGCAGCCAGGACCTAGCGGGAGGGCCCTATTACAGCTCCTACGAGCAGTACTTC. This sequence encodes CASSQDLAGGPYYSSYEQYF.

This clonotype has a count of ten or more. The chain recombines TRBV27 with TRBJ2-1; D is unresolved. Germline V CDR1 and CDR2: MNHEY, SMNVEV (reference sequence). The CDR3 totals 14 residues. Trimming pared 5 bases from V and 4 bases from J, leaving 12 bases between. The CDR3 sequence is CASSLPGLYNEQFF. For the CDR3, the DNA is TGTGCCAGCAGTCTCCCGGGCCTATACAATGAGCAGTTCTTC.

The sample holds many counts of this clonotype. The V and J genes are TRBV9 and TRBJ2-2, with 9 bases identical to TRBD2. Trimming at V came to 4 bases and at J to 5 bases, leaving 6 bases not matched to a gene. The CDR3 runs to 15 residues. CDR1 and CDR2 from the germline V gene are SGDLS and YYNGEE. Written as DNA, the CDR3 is TGTGCCAGCAGCATTAGCGGGAGTGAGACCGGGGAGCTGTTTTTT. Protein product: CASSISGSETGELFF.

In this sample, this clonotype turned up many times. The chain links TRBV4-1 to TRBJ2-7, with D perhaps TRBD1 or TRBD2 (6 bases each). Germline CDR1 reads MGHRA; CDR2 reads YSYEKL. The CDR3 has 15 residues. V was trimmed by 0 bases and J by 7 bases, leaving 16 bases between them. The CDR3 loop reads CASSQDPTGRLEQYF. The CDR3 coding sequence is TGCGCCAGCAGCCAAGATCCAACAGGGAGGTTAGAGCAGTACTTC.

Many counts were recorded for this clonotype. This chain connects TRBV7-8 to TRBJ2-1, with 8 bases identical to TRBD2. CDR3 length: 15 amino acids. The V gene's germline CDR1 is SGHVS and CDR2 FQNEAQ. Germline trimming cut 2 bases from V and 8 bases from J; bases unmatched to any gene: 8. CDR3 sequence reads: CASSLLPEREYEQFF. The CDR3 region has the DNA TGTGCCAGCAGCTTACTCCCTGAGCGGGAGTATGAGCAGTTCTTC.